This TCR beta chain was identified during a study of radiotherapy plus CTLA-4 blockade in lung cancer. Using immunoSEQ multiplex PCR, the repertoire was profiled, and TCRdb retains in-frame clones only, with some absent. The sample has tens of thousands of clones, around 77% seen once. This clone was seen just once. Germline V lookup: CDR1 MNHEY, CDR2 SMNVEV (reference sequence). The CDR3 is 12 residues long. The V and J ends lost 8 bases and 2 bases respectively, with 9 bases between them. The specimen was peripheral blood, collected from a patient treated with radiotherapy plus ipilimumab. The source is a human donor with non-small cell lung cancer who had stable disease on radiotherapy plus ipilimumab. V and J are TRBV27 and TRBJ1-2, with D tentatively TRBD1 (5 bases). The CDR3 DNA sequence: TGTGCCAGCGGGGCAGGGAACTATGGCTACACCTTC. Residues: CASGAGNYGYTF.